This T cell receptor (beta chain) was recorded in a study of cytomegalovirus exposure and HLA in healthy donors. Findings and limits, study-wide: Most of the CMV-associated TCR beta chains (in a later analysis) appeared to be HLA-restricted.

CDR3 length equals 13 residues. CDR1 and CDR2 from the germline V gene are ENHRY and SYGVKD. The V gene lost 7 bases and the J gene lost 2 bases, with 12 bases spanning the gap. As to this clone: Its antigen is unknown.

The PCR contained 60 Vbeta and 13 Jbeta primers. Libraries were prepared by immunoSEQ multiplex PCR; TCRdb keeps only in-frame clonotypes and omits some of them. The table records about 190,000 clones, approximately 80% of them present only once. The TCR comes from a woman younger than 45 in good health and CMV-seropositive. Sequencing used PBMCs. The rearrangement uses TRBV10-3 and TRBJ2-7; a weak D match, TRBD2 (6 bases). DNA for the CDR3: TGTGCCATCACCATAGCGGAGACCTACGAGCAGTACTTC. Protein: CAITIAETYEQYF.